These 7 T cell receptor beta chains originate from one sample sequenced in a study of shared clonotypes between healthy human individuals. The table came from immunoSEQ multiplex PCR; TCRdb's copy has only in-frame clones and leaves some out. The table records under 2.5 million clones, 85% to 95% of them present only once. Sequencing was carried out using naive CD4+ T cells from PBMCs. Subset described: CD45RA+ positively selected. The receptors were gathered from a man aged 18 to 35 in good health. Some clones in this sample may be carry-over from other donors' samples.

This clone was recorded only once. The rearrangement links TRBV5-4 to TRBJ2-7, with 7 bases aligning to TRBD2. The germline V gene has CDR1 SGHNT and CDR2 YYREEE (reference sequence). The CDR3 contains 14 residues. J was trimmed by 1 base and V by 9 bases; bases with no gene match: 10. CDR3 DNA: TGTGCCACCACTGGGAAGGGAGGGTCCTACGAGCAGTACTTC. It specifies CATTGKGGSYEQYF.

This chain uses TRBV7-2 with TRBJ1-2, with 7 bases lining up with TRBD1. J was trimmed by 5 bases and V by 4 bases; bases with no gene match: 4. This CDR3 has 13 amino acids. Germline CDR1 is SGHTA and CDR2 is FQGNSA. Written as DNA, the CDR3 is TGTGCCAGCAGCTCGGGGACAGTTTATGGCTACACCTTC. Translation gives CASSSGTVYGYTF.

The CDR3: CATSRDRQDYGYTF. CDR3 coding DNA: TGTGCCACCAGCAGAGATCGACAGGACTATGGCTACACCTTC. The rearrangement links TRBV15 to TRBJ1-2, with a tentative D call TRBD1 (6 bases). This CDR3 contains 14 residues. V dropped 0 bases and J dropped 3 bases, with 8 bases sitting between them. Germline lookup yields CDR1 LNHNV and CDR2 YYDKDF (reference sequence).

The chain is built from TRBV7-2 and TRBJ2-3, with D hard to call. V gave up 5 bases and J gave up 0 bases, with 18 bases separating them. The CDR3 is 17 amino acids. Germline CDR1 is SGHTA and CDR2 is FQGNSA. CDR3 nucleotides: TGTGCCAGCAGCCCCACCTCCCGGGCCCCCAGCACAGATACGCAGTATTTT. This gives the protein CASSPTSRAPSTDTQYF.

The chain couples TRBV9 to TRBJ2-1; TRBD2 matches 11 bases. J was trimmed by 7 bases and V by 6 bases; bases with no gene match: 9. Germline V lookup: CDR1 SGDLS, CDR2 YYNGEE. The CDR3 extends over 15 amino acids. CDR3 sequence (DNA): TGTGCCAGCACCAAACTAGCGGGAGCAGATAATGAGCAGTTCTTC. It yields the protein CASTKLAGADNEQFF. The whole variable domain, filled in from reference TRBV9 and TRBJ2-1, reads DSGVTQTPKHLITATGQRVTLRCSPRSGDLSVYWYQQSLDQGLQFLIQYYNGEERAKGNILERFSAQQFPDLHSELNLSSLELGDSALYFCASTKLAGADNEQFFGPGTRLTVL.

The rearrangement uses TRBV11-2 and TRBJ1-2, with D uncertain. The CDR3 contains 11 residues. Trimming took off 5 bases at V and 2 bases at J, with 3 bases between the two ends. The germline V gene encodes CDR1 SGHAT and CDR2 FQNNGV. The CDR3 region is CASSPNYGYTF. CDR3 in DNA: TGTGCCAGCAGCCCAAACTATGGCTACACCTTC.

The genes are TRBV5-1 and TRBJ2-1; 9 nucleotides align to TRBD2. Germline V gene data show CDR1 as SGHRS and CDR2 as YFSETQ. The CDR3 runs 14 residues. Trimming cost V 2 bases and J 5 bases; bases outside gene matches: 2. CDR3 DNA: TGCGCCAGCAGCTTCGTAGCGGGGGACAATGAGCAGTTCTTC. Residues: CASSFVAGDNEQFF. Looking up the rest from reference TRBV5-1 and TRBJ2-1 gives the full variable domain: KAGVTQTPRYLIKTRGQQVTLSCSPISGHRSVSWYQQTPGQGLQFLFEYFSETQRNKGNFPGRFSGRQFSNSRSEMNVSTLELGDSALYLCASSFVAGDNEQFFGPGTRLTVL.